This T cell receptor (beta chain) was sequenced for a study of cytomegalovirus exposure and HLA in healthy donors. Study-wide results and limits: Specificity of a few CMV-associated chains for CMV antigens was verified in vitro. Most observed TCR sequences were rare, whereas some public TCRs were detected in many donors. That first-cohort TCR clusters tended to co-occur in the 90 to 150 validation repertoires was found in a later analysis.

While the first cohort had around 700 subjects, the donors belonged to the separate validation cohort of about 130 subjects. Clones were read by immunoSEQ multiplex PCR, and TCRdb kept only the in-frame ones, dropping some. This sample has some 270,000 clones; around 85% occur once, and the top ten carry around 1%. A remark on this clone: Antigen specificity is unknown.

This TCR derives from a woman aged 18-29 years in good health and CMV-seronegative. The sample consisted of PBMCs.

The CDR3, as DNA: TGTGCCTGGAATAGACAGGTAGACACTGAAGCTTTCTTT. The encoded protein is CAWNRQVDTEAFF. The chain has TRBV30 and TRBJ1-1, with D possibly matching TRBD1 (6 bases). The V and J ends lost 4 bases and 3 bases respectively, with 12 bases between them. The CDR3 runs 13 residues. Germline CDR1 and CDR2: GTSNPN and SVGIG (reference sequence).